Reported below is one TCR beta chain. The clone's antigen remains unknown. Base qualities were left out, and no much larger clone turns up one base away. The CDR3 covers 14 residues, taking in both the cysteine and the phenylalanine. Just the 42-base CDR3 DNA is kept, in frame starting at base 1. V is trimmed back by 5 bases and J by 8 bases, and the junction contains 9 bases that no gene match accounts for. The germline V gene provides CDR1 MDHEN and CDR2 SYDVKM. This sample is part of a study of cytomegalovirus exposure and HLA in healthy donors (dated by TCRdb to 2016 to 2017). Regarding the study in general: According to a later analysis, one platform produced both the 120 validation repertoires and the 700 or so repertoires of the first cohort. Besides the first cohort of 666 subjects, a separate validation cohort made up of some 110 different subjects was used. The study combined high-throughput TCR immunosequencing, statistical association of individual TCRs with disease status, and machine learning to predict cytomegalovirus infection status. The study aimed to test whether signatures of past pathogen exposure could be identified by cataloging public T cell receptors. What the authors observed across the whole study: The classifier was reported to diagnose cytomegalovirus status with high specificity and sensitivity in both the original and validation cohorts. Across donors, most TCR sequences were observed very rarely, whereas some public TCRs were present in many individuals. In vitro tests confirmed that a few of the cytomegalovirus-associated TCR beta chains recognize cytomegalovirus antigens. A total of fewer than 200 TCR beta chains were listed by the study as associated with cytomegalovirus. The authors suggested that the approach could potentially be extended to other disease states and immunological phenotypes. A later analysis had no HLA typing for the validation cohort, so co-occurrence there was scored across all 110 or so repertoires. Of the cluster scores, roughly 93% were above 0 in a later analysis, which found that TCRs clustered in the first cohort also tended to co-occur in the approximately 120 validation repertoires.

The donors were included in the validation cohort of some 120 subjects, a group kept apart from the approximately 650-subject first cohort. Libraries were made using the immunoSEQ multiplex PCR assay. The paper's processing steps were these. A statistical classification framework was built to diagnose cytomegalovirus status from the catalog of TCR beta chain sequences. As stored in TCRdb, this immuneACCESS dataset retains in-frame rearrangements with V and J assigned. A fraction of the clones does not appear; measured against another copy, unresolved V genes explain less than half of the discrepancy, and the remainder lacks a known reason. V and J calls and clone size are as listed in that table; D and trimming were resolved from the DNA. This sample holds around 91,000 clones; approximately 93% were observed only once. 1% to 1.4% of the sample goes to the ten largest clones.

This clonotype was sampled from a woman aged 25 to 39 in good health and CMV-seropositive. Sequenced input: PBMCs. The chain is encoded by TRBV28 joined to TRBJ1-5, and 7 bases in between align with TRBD1. The CDR3 in this case is CASSLQTGREPQHF. The DNA reads as follows: TGTGCCAGCAGTCTTCAGACAGGGCGGGAGCCCCAGCATTTT.